One and the same sample provided the 6 T cell receptor beta chains below, sequenced in a study of metastatic and nonmetastatic thyroid tumors. No treatment of any kind had been given to any patient before thyroid surgery. TCRdb re-called clones from the PCR reads using MiXCR. Counted here are tens of thousands of clones, roughly 18% occurring once; the ten biggest clones make up approximately 4.2%. Sequenced sample: blood. The receptors were sampled from a male donor with papillary thyroid cancer or a benign thyroid nodule (not recorded which). Some clones in this sample may be carry-over from other donors' samples.

The CDR3 reads CSARGLAAYRNYQFF. For the CDR3, the DNA is TGCAGTGCTAGAGGACTAGCGGCTTACCGCAATTATCAGTTCTTC. This sequence joins TRBV20-1 and TRBJ2-1; 9 nucleotides line up with TRBD2. The CDR3 extends over 15 amino acids. The V gene end was trimmed by 1 base and the J gene end by 13 bases; junction bases not matched to a gene: 14. Per germline, CDR1 DFQATT and CDR2 SNEGSKA (reference sequence).

This clone is classed as medium-sized. The rearrangement links TRBV28 to TRBJ1-2, with no clear D. Germline-derived CDR1 and CDR2 are MDHEN and SYDVKM. V dropped 8 bases and J dropped 2 bases, with 12 bases sitting between them. CDR3 length equals 13 residues. CDR3 sequence reads: CASGQSSNYGYTF. CDR3 in DNA: TGTGCCAGCGGGCAGTCCTCAAACTATGGCTACACCTTC.

In its sample, this clone was seen many times. The chain uses TRBV5-1 and TRBJ2-7; D is ambiguous. Germline V gene lookup returns CDR1 SGHRS and CDR2 YFSETQ. V was clipped by 0 bases and J by 3 bases, with 10 bases between them. The CDR3 covers 14 residues. The CDR3 loop reads CASSLGQQVYEQYF. CDR3 nucleotides: TGCGCCAGCAGCTTGGGGCAGCAAGTCTACGAGCAGTACTTC.

This clone qualifies as medium-sized. The CDR3 protein is CATSRWGTNTGELFF. The DNA of the CDR3 is TGTGCCACCAGCAGATGGGGGACGAACACCGGGGAGCTGTTTTTT. V and J are TRBV15 and TRBJ2-2; the D gene could be TRBD1 or TRBD2 (5 bases each). The CDR3 spans 15 residues. V lost 2 bases and J 0 bases, leaving 7 bases between the germline ends. From germline, CDR1 is LNHNV and CDR2 YYDKDF (reference sequence).

V usage is TRBV4-1 and J usage is TRBJ1-5; D gene ambiguous. This CDR3 has 12 amino acids. Trimming left V 2 bases short and J 4 bases short, with 3 bases between. Germline V lookup: CDR1 MGHRA, CDR2 YSYEKL. The CDR3 loop is CASSQPNQPQHF. CDR3 bases: TGCGCCAGCAGCCAACCGAATCAGCCCCAGCATTTT.

V usage is TRBV20-1 and J usage is TRBJ2-7; no reliable D call. Gene TRBJ2-5 matches the end of the DNA better, so the J call may be wrong. The CDR3 runs to 11 residues. Germline CDR1 reads DFQATT; CDR2 reads SNEGSKA (reference sequence). The CDR3 bases are TGCAGTGCTAGCCTTGGGGAGACCCAGTACTTC. Protein sequence: CSASLGETQYF.